The entry below describes one TCR beta chain. The data originate from a study of blood T cell repertoires in COVID-19. Only in-frame clones appear in the TCRdb table, and some are missing; sequencing was by immunoSEQ multiplex PCR. This table has 20,000 to 30,000 clones, about 82% appearing once. The J segment lost 2 bases and the V segment lost 6 bases, leaving 7 bases of the junction unmatched. From germline, CDR1 is LNHDA and CDR2 SQIVND (reference sequence). CDR3 size: 15 residues. The sequence came from a human donor with active COVID-19. The donor label of this sample is uncertain. The J gene is TRBJ2-5, the V gene TRBV19, with 9 bases that match TRBD2. The sequenced material came from peripheral blood. CDR3 nucleotides: TGTGCCAGTAGCAAGGGACTAGCCCTACAAGAGACCCAGTACTTC. This sequence encodes CASSKGLALQETQYF. The variable domain in full, completed from reference TRBV19 and TRBJ2-5, reads DGGITQSPKYLFRKEGQNVTLSCEQNLNHDAMYWYRQDPGQGLRLIYYSQIVNDFQKGDIAEGYSVSREKKESFPLTVTSAQKNPTAFYLCASSKGLALQETQYFGPGTRLLVL.